This T cell receptor (beta chain) was recovered during a study of blood T cells in healthy people across ages. Sample-barcoded 5' priming and a J-beta primer mix drove a second PCR of about 6 to 12 cycles. A 12-random-nucleotide template-switch adaptor tagged each cDNA molecule. One entry per CDR3 protein results from TCRdb running MiXCR on the 5' RACE reads. The sample yields 1 million to 1.2 million distinct CDR3 sequences, 35% to 40% seen once. This receptor was identified in a man between 18 and 35 years old in good health. The sample taken for sequencing was blood.

Here the CDR3 reads CAISEMDSPEAFF. CDR3 coding DNA: TGTGCCATCAGTGAGATGGACAGCCCCGAAGCTTTCTTT. V gene TRBV10-3 combines with J gene TRBJ1-1, with D possibly TRBD1 on 6 matching bases. Trimming removed 2 bases at V and 8 bases at J, with 12 bases between. The CDR3 sequence is 13 residues long. The germline V gene encodes CDR1 ENHRY and CDR2 SYGVKD.